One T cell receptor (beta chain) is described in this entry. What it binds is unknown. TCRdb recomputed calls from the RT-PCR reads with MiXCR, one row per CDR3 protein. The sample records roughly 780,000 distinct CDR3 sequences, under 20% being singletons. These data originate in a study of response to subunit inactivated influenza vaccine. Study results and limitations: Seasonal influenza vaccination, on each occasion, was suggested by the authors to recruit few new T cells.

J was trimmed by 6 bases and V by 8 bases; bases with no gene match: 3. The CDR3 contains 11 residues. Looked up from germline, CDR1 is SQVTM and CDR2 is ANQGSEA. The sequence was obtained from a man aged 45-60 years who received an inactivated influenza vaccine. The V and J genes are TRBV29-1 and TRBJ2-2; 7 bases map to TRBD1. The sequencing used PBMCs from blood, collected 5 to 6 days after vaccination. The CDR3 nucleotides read TGCAGCTGCCAGGGGGCCGGGGAGCTGTTTTTT. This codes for CSCQGAGELFF.